Below are 18 T cell receptor beta chains sequenced from a single sample in a study of Ad26.COV2.S vaccination and SARS-CoV-2 variants. The assay was immunoSEQ multiplex PCR, and TCRdb's table has in-frame clones only and misses some. The profile shows roughly 380,000 clones, under 95% of them singletons. This specimen consisted of peripheral blood, obtained after recovery from COVID-19. Source of these receptors: a human donor who had recovered from COVID-19.

This sequence joins TRBV24-1 and TRBJ2-3, with 8 nucleotides matching TRBD1. The CDR3 sequence is 15 residues long. Germline values: CDR1 KGHDR, CDR2 SFDVKD. V shed 3 bases and J 0 bases; nucleotides not matched to a gene: 1. CDR3 amino acids: CATSDRQGSTDTQYF. The CDR3 DNA sequence: TGTGCCACCAGTGATCGACAGGGGAGCACAGATACGCAGTATTTT.

This chain uses TRBV25-1 with TRBJ2-2, with D tentatively TRBD1 (6 bases). This CDR3 has 12 residues. The V end was cut by 8 bases, the J end by 8 bases, with 12 bases between. CDR1 is MGHDK, CDR2 SYGVNS, per germline. The CDR3 DNA follows: TGTGCCAGCGGCAGGGGTTCTGGGGAGCTGTTTTTT. Its protein is CASGRGSGELFF.

There are a few counts of this clone. The chain carries TRBV6-5 and TRBJ2-7; TRBD2 agrees at 8 bases. The CDR3 contains 16 residues. With 2 bases clipped from V and 3 bases from J, the junction kept 9 bases outside the gene matches. Germline values: CDR1 MNHEY, CDR2 SVGAGI. For the CDR3, the DNA is TGTGCCAGCAGTTACGGGAGCGGGGGTGGTTTCTACGAGCAGTACTTC. Its translation is CASSYGSGGGFYEQYF.

The chain couples TRBV9 to TRBJ1-4; the D gene is possibly TRBD1 (6 bases). The germline CDR1 and CDR2 sequences are SGDLS and YYNGEE. This CDR3 spans 13 amino acids. Trimming shortened V by 4 bases and J by 10 bases, and 14 bases separated the two germline ends. CDR3 in DNA: TGTGCCAGCAGCACCGGACAGAAAGGAAAACTGTTTTTT. It specifies CASSTGQKGKLFF.

The chain uses TRBV12-3 or TRBV12-4 and TRBJ1-1, with D hard to call. The CDR3 extends over 13 amino acids. The V gene lost 1 base and the J gene lost 6 bases, with 9 bases spanning the gap. CDR3 protein: CASSLGAESEAFF. CDR3 DNA: TGTGCCAGCAGTTTAGGGGCAGAGTCTGAAGCTTTCTTT.

This chain uses TRBV14 with TRBJ2-2; D gene uncertain. This CDR3 contains 17 residues. CDR1 and CDR2 from the germline V gene are SGHDN and FVKESK. Trimming removed 0 bases from V and 0 bases from J, with 11 bases in between. CDR3 in amino acids: CASSQDLRAPNTGELFF. Here the CDR3 DNA reads TGTGCCAGCAGCCAAGACCTCCGGGCCCCGAACACCGGGGAGCTGTTTTTT.

The V and J genes are TRBV24-1 and TRBJ2-5; 8 bases are shared with TRBD1. V shed 2 bases and J 5 bases; nucleotides not matched to a gene: 0. In germline, CDR1 is KGHDR, CDR2 SFDVKD. This CDR3 has 13 residues. CDR3 sequence reads: CATSDWTGETQYF. The CDR3 DNA reads as TGTGCCACCAGTGATTGGACAGGGGAGACCCAGTACTTC.

This chain uses TRBV12-5 with TRBJ2-5; D is possibly TRBD1 (6 bases). This CDR3 is 12 amino acids long. Germline V CDR1 and CDR2: LGHNT, FRNRAP. V was clipped by 9 bases and J by 4 bases, with 12 bases between them. The CDR3: CARMDRTETQYF. The CDR3 bases are TGTGCTAGGATGGACAGAACAGAGACCCAGTACTTC.

The V gene is TRBV4-1, the J gene TRBJ2-5; tentatively, D is TRBD1 (5 bases). The V gene's germline CDR1 is MGHRA and CDR2 YSYEKL. The V end lost 4 bases, the J end lost 1 base, and 22 bases lay between the germline ends. The CDR3 runs 18 residues. CDR3 sequence reads: CASSPFPRFRGSQETQYF. CDR3 bases: TGCGCCAGCAGCCCTTTTCCCAGATTTAGGGGATCCCAAGAGACCCAGTACTTC.

This sequence joins TRBV9 and TRBJ1-6; possible D gene TRBD1, 6 bases. V lost 0 bases and J lost 10, with 20 bases in between. CDR1 is SGDLS and CDR2 is YYNGEE in the germline V gene. This CDR3 comprises 17 residues. The CDR3 bases are TGTGCCAGCAGCGTAGAATCCGGGGGCGAGTTGAGGTCACCCCTCCACTTT. It codes for CASSVESGGELRSPLHF.

The chain uses TRBV7-2 and TRBJ2-3, with D hard to call. The CDR3 is made up of 13 amino acids. In germline, CDR1 is SGHTA, CDR2 FQGNSA. Trimming left V 5 bases short and J 0 bases short, with 6 bases between. The CDR3 protein is CASSILSTDTQYF. DNA for the CDR3: TGTGCCAGCAGCATACTAAGCACAGATACGCAGTATTTT.

This chain connects TRBV7-8 to TRBJ1-1; TRBD1 aligns across 11 bases. The CDR3 sequence is 13 residues long. Germline CDR1 SGHVS, CDR2 FQNEAQ. The V and J ends lost 5 bases and 10 bases, in that order; junction bases with no gene match: 6. CDR3 nucleotides: TGTGCCAGCAGCCAAACCGGGACAGGGGGAGCTTTCTTT. Translating gives CASSQTGTGGAFF. Supplemented by reference TRBV7-8 and TRBJ1-1, the full variable domain reads GAGVSQSPRYKVAKRGQDVALRCDPISGHVSLFWYQQALGQGPEFLTYFQNEAQLDKSGLPSDRFFAERPEGSVSTLKIQRTQQEDSAVYLCASSQTGTGGAFFGQGTRLTVV.

V is TRBV9 and J is TRBJ1-3, with a tentative D call TRBD1 (6 bases). Looked up from germline, CDR1 is SGDLS and CDR2 is YYNGEE. The germline V and J ends were trimmed by 4 bases and 0 bases, with 11 bases remaining between them. The CDR3 loop spans 15 amino acids. The CDR3 loop reads CASSLGGTSGNTIYF. The CDR3 DNA is TGTGCCAGCAGCTTAGGGGGTACCTCTGGAAACACCATATATTTT.

V gene TRBV7-5 combines with J gene TRBJ2-7; no DNA check was done on the table's D call, TRBD1. TRBV7-5 is noted as a pseudogene. This CDR3 has 12 amino acids. The CDR3 DNA follows: TGTGCCAGAAGCTTAGACAGCTACGAGCAGTACTTC. It specifies CARSLDSYEQYF.

This chain connects TRBV13 to TRBJ1-2; possibly TRBD1 for D (5 bases). This CDR3 contains 14 residues. V was shortened by 5 bases and J by 1 base, with 11 bases between the two germline ends. Looked up from germline, CDR1 is PRHDT and CDR2 is FYEKMQ (reference sequence). As DNA, the CDR3 is TGTGCCAGCAGCAGCCGGGACGTTAACTATGGCTACACCTTC. Residues: CASSSRDVNYGYTF.

The rearrangement joins TRBV11-2 to TRBJ2-5; 7 positions match TRBD1. The CDR3 totals 13 residues. V lost 4 bases, J lost 6 bases, and 5 bases stayed unmatched. Germline CDR1 is SGHAT and CDR2 is FQNNGV. CDR3 nucleotide sequence: TGTGCCAGCAGCTACGGACAGGAACAGACCCAGTACTTC. This codes for CASSYGQEQTQYF.

In this sample, this clone turned up once. V gene TRBV6-5 combines with J gene TRBJ2-5, with D possibly being TRBD1 (6 bases). The CDR3 extends over 12 amino acids. Germline V gene sequence: CDR1 MNHEY, CDR2 SVGAGI. The V and J ends lost 11 bases and 4 bases respectively, with 14 bases between them. The CDR3 sequence: CAGRDIGETQYF. As DNA, the CDR3 is TGTGCCGGAAGGGACATTGGAGAGACCCAGTACTTC.

The sample holds one count of this clone. The chain employs TRBV4-1 and TRBJ2-7, with 9 nucleotides matching TRBD2. CDR3 length equals 16 residues. J lost 3 bases, V lost 4 bases, and 10 bases had no gene match. Per germline, CDR1 MGHRA and CDR2 YSYEKL. This CDR3 reads CASSPRGQRGDYEQYF. In nucleotides, the CDR3 is TGCGCCAGCAGCCCCCGGGGGCAGCGGGGGGACTACGAGCAGTACTTC.